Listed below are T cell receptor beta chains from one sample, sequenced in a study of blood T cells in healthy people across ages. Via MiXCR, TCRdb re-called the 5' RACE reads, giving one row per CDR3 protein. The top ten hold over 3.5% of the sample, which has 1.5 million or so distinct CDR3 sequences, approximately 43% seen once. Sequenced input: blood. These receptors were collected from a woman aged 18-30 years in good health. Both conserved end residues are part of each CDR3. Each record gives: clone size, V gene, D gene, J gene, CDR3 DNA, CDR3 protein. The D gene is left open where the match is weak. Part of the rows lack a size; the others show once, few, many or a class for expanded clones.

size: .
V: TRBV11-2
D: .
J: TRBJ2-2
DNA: TGTGCCAGCAGCCGTATAGGGGGGGGCGGGGAGCTGTTTTTT
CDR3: CASSRIGGGGELFF

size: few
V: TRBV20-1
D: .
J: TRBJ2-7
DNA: TGCAGTGCTAGCGAGGGGAACTCCTACGAGCAGTACTTC
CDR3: CSASEGNSYEQYF

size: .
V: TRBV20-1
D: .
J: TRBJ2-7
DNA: TGCAGTGCTGTACACAGGGGCGGGACCTACGAGCAGTACTTC
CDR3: CSAVHRGGTYEQYF

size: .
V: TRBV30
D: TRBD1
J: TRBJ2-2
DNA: TGTGCCTGGGTTTTCTATACAGGGGGAACCGGGGAGCTGTTTTTT
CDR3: CAWVFYTGGTGELFF

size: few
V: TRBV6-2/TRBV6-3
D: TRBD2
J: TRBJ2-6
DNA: TGTGCCAGCAGTGGACTAGCGGGAGGCTCTGGGGCCAACGTCCTGACTTTC
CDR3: CASSGLAGGSGANVLTF

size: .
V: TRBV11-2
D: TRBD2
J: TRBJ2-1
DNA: TGTGCCAGCAGCTTAGGGCCTAGCGGTCCTAAGTTCTTC
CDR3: CASSLGPSGPKFF

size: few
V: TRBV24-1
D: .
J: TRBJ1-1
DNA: TGTGCCACCAGCCCGGAGGGGCAAGGGGACACTGAAGCTTTCTTT
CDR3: CATSPEGQGDTEAFF

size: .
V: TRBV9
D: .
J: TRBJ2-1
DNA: TGTGCCAGCAGCCCCCAGGGTTCAGAAGAGGGACCCTACAATGAGCAGTTCTTC
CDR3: CASSPQGSEEGPYNEQFF

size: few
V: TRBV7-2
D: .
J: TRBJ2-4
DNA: TGTGCCAGCAGCTTTGGGGCGCGGGACATTCAGTACTTC
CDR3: CASSFGARDIQYF

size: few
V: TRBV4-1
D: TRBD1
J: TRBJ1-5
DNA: TGCGCCAGCAGCGAAGGACAGGCCCGTAGAATCAATCAGCCCCAGCATTTT
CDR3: CASSEGQARRINQPQHF

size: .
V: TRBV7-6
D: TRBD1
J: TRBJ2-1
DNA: TGTGCCAGCGGCTTAGCTGGGGTGACAGGGAGAAATATCCATGAGCAGTTCTTC
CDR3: CASGLAGVTGRNIHEQFF

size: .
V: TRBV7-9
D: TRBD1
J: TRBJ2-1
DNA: TGTGCCAGCAGCTTCAGGACAGGGGTCGAGCAGTTCTTC
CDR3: CASSFRTGVEQFF

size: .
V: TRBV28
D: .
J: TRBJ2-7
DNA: TGTGCCAGCACCTCACCCGGCCGGAGCTACAATGAGCAGTACTTC
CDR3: CASTSPGRSYNEQYF

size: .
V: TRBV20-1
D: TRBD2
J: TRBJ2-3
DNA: TGCAGTGCTAGAGACTGGAGGAGTAGCGGGGTGAGCACAGATACGCAGTATTTT
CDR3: CSARDWRSSGVSTDTQYF

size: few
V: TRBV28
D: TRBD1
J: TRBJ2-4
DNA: TGTGCCAGCAGTAAATCCGGGACAGGGAGCAGGGAGCAGTACTTC
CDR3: CASSKSGTGSREQYF

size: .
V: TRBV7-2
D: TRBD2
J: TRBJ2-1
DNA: TGTGCCAGCAGCGGCAACGGACTAGCGGCCCACAATGAGCAGTTCTTC
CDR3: CASSGNGLAAHNEQFF

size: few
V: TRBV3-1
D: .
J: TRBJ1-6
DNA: TGTGCCAGCAGCCAAGTCGGAGGGCCGCTTAATTCACCCCTCCACTTT
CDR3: CASSQVGGPLNSPLHF

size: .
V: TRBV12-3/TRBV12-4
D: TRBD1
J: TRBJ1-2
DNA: TGTGCCAGCAGTTTTGGGGCAGGGGGCCTCTCGGGCTACACCTTC
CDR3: CASSFGAGGLSGYTF

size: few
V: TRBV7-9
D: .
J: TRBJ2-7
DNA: TGTGCCAGCAGCCAGACAGCTACCACTTCCTACGAGCAGTACTTC
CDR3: CASSQTATTSYEQYF

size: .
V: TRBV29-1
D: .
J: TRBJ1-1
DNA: TGCAGCGTTGATCTTCGAGGGGCCGGTAACACTGAAGCTTTCTTT
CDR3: CSVDLRGAGNTEAFF

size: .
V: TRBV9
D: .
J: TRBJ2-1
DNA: TGTGCCAGCAGCGTAGATATGCACAATGAGCAGTTCTTC
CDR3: CASSVDMHNEQFF

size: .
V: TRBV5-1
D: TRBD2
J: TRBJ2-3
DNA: TGCGCCAGCAGCTTTAAAGCGGGAGCACGGGATACGCAGTATTTT
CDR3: CASSFKAGARDTQYF

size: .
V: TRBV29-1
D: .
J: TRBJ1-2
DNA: TGCAGCGTTGAAATGGTGGGTGATGGCTACACCTTC
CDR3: CSVEMVGDGYTF

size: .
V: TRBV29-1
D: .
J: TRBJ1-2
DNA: TGCAGCGTTGAAGATCCGGAGGAAACCCATTATGGCTACACCTTC
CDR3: CSVEDPEETHYGYTF

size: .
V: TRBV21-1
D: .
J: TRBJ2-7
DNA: TGTGCCAGCAGCCCTCTCCGGGACAGGGTAATCGAGCAGTACTTC
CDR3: CASSPLRDRVIEQYF

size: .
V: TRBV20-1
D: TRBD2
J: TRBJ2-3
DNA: TGCAGTGCTCTCGATACTAGCGGGGGGGCGGATGAAAGGTATTTT
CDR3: CSALDTSGGADERYF

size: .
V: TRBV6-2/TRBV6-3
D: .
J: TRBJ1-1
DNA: TGTGCCAGCAGTTACTCGGGGGTGACCACTGAAGCTTTCTTT
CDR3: CASSYSGVTTEAFF

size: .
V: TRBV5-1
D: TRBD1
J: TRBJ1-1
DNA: TGCGCCAGCAGCATCGACAGGGGTGAAGCTTTCTTT
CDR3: CASSIDRGEAFF

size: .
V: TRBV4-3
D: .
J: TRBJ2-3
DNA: TGCGCCAGCAGCCAAGATTTCCCGGACTCCGCCACCCCAGATACGCAGTATTTT
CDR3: CASSQDFPDSATPDTQYF